This T cell receptor beta chain stems from a study of identical twins. Study results and limitations: Twin-shared out-of-frame alpha sequences were enriched for low generation probability. Beta out-of-frame sequences showed weaker excess sharing between twins.

Addition of a universal primer site occurred through template switching, and cDNA carried unique molecular identifiers. TCRdb re-called the 5' RACE reads with MiXCR, one entry per CDR3 protein. The sample lists roughly 1.6 million distinct CDR3 sequences; around 29% were seen once. On this clonotype itself: The antigen is undetermined.

This CDR3 is built from 20 residues. From germline, CDR1 is MNHEY and CDR2 SVGAGI. V trimming: 4 bases; J trimming: 1 base; junction bases outside the gene matches: 19. This sequence joins TRBV6-5 and TRBJ2-3, with 8 bases matching TRBD1. Sequencing input: cord blood. The TCR was taken from a newborn girl in good health. This CDR3 is CASSFPWTGRLKDRTDTQYF. CDR3 bases: TGTGCCAGCAGTTTCCCCTGGACAGGGAGATTAAAAGACCGCACAGATACGCAGTATTTT.